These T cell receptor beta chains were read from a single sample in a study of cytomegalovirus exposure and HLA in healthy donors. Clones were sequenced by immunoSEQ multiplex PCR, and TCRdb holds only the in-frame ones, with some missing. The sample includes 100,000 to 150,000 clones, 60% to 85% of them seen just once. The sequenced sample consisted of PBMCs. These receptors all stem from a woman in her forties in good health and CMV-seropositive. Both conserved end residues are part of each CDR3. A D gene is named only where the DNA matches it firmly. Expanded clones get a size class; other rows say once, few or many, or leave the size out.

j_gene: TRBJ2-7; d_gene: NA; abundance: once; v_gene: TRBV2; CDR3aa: CASRADISTEQYF; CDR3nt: TGTGCCAGCAGGGCAGATATATCCACCGAGCAGTACTTC
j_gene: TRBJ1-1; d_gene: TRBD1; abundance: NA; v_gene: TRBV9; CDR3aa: CASSTGVNTEAFF; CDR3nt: TGTGCCAGCAGCACAGGGGTTAACACTGAAGCTTTCTTT
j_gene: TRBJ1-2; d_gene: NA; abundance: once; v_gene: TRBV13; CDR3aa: CASSPGTNYGYTF; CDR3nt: TGTGCCAGCAGCCCCGGGACAAACTATGGCTACACCTTC
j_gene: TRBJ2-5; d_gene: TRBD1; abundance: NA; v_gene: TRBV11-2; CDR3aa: CASSPDRGLGETQYF; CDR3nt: TGTGCCAGCAGCCCGGACAGGGGGCTGGGGGAGACCCAGTACTTC
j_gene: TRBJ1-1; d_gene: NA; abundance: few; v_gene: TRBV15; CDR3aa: CATRIGGNTEAFF; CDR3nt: TGTGCCACCCGGATAGGGGGGAACACTGAAGCTTTCTTT
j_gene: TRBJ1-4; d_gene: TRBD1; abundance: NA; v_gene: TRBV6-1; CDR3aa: CASSRQGVDEKLFF; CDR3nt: TGTGCCAGCAGTAGACAGGGGGTTGATGAAAAACTGTTTTTT
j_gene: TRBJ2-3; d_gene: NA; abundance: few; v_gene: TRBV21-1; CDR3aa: CASSALRLAGVLVGTDTQYF; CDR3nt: TGTGCCAGCAGCGCCCTAAGACTAGCGGGAGTACTGGTCGGCACAGATACGCAGTATTTT
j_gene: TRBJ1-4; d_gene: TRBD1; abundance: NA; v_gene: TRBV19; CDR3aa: CASSLIGQARGEKLFF; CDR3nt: TGTGCCAGTAGTCTTATCGGACAGGCCCGCGGTGAAAAACTGTTTTTT
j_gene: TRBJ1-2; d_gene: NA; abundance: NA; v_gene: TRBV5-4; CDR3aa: CASSPILTSENYGYTF; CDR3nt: TGTGCCAGCAGCCCAATCTTGACTAGTGAGAACTATGGCTACACCTTC
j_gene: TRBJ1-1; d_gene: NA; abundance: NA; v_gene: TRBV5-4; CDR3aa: CASSLGGGTEAFF; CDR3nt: TGTGCCAGCAGCTTGGGGGGGGGCACTGAAGCTTTCTTT
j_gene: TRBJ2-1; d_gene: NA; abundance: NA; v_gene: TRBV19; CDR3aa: CASSGRDWFEQFF; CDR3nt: TGTGCCAGTAGTGGCCGGGACTGGTTTGAGCAGTTCTTC
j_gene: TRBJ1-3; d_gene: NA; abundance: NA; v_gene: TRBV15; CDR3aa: CATSRDFQGDGNTIYF; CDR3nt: TGTGCCACCAGCAGAGATTTTCAGGGTGATGGAAACACCATATATTTT
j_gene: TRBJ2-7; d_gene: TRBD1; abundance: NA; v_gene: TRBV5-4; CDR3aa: CASRSQGAAYEQYF; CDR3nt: TGTGCCAGCAGATCACAGGGGGCAGCGTACGAGCAGTACTTC
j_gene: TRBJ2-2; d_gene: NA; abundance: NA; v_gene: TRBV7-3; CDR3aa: CASSWGQNTGELFF; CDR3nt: TGTGCCAGCAGCTGGGGACAGAACACCGGGGAGCTGTTTTTT
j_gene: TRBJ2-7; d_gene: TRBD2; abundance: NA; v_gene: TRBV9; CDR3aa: CASSAETSGGYNF; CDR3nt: TGTGCCAGCAGCGCCGAGACTAGCGGGGGGTATAACTTC
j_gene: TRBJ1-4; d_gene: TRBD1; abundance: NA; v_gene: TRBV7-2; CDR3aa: CASSSDRASEKLFF; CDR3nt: TGTGCCAGCAGCTCGGACAGGGCGTCTGAAAAACTGTTTTTT
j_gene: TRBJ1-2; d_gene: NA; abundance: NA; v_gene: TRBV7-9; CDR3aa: CASSLIQRLNYGYTF; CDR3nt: TGTGCCAGCAGCTTAATTCAGAGACTGAACTATGGCTACACCTTC
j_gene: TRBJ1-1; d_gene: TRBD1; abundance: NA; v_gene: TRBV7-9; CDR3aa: CASSPSGTGTNTEAFF; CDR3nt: TGTGCCAGCAGCCCTAGTGGGACAGGGACGAACACTGAAGCTTTCTTT
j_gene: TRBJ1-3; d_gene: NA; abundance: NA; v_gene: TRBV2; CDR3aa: CASSDQVLSGNTIYF; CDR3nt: TGTGCCAGCAGTGATCAGGTTCTCTCTGGAAACACCATATATTTT
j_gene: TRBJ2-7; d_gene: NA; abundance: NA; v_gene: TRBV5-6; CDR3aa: CASSQGPTYEQYF; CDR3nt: TGTGCCAGCAGCCAGGGGCCAACCTACGAGCAGTACTTC
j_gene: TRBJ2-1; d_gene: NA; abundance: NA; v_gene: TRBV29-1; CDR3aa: CSGGLQGYYNEQFF; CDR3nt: TGCAGCGGTGGCTTACAGGGATATTACAATGAGCAGTTCTTC
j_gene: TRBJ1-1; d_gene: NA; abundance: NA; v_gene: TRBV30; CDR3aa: CAWSGQRGTEAFF; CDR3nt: TGTGCCTGGAGCGGACAAAGGGGTACTGAAGCTTTCTTT
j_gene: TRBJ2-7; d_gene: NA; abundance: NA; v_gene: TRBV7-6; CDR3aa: CASSKQGVYEQYF; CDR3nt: TGTGCCAGCAGTAAACAGGGAGTCTACGAGCAGTACTTC
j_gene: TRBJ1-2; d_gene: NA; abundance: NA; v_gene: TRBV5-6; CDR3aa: CASSSSLWTAALGYTF; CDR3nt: TGTGCCAGCAGCTCGTCCCTATGGACAGCCGCTTTAGGCTACACCTTC
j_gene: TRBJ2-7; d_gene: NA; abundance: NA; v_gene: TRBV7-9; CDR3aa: CASGSITYEQYF; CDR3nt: TGTGCCAGCGGGAGCATCACCTACGAGCAGTACTTC
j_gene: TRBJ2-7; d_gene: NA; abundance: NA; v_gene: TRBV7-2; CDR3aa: CASSLGPSAPYEQYF; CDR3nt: TGTGCCAGCAGCTTAGGGCCTAGCGCTCCCTACGAGCAGTACTTC
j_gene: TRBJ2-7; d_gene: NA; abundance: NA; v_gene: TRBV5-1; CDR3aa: CASSLRSTAEQYF; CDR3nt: TGCGCCAGCAGCTTACGTTCGACTGCCGAGCAGTACTTC
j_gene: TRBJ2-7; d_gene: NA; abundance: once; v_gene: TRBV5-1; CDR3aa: CASSLQDTNYEQYF; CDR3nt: TGCGCCAGCAGCTTACAGGACACGAACTACGAGCAGTACTTC
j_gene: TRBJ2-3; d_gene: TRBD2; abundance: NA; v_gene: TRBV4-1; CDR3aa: CASSASTSGAGDTQYF; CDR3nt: TGCGCCAGCAGCGCCTCGACTAGCGGGGCTGGAGATACGCAGTATTTT
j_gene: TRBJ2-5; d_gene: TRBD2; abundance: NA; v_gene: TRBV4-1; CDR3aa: CASSLLAGGRQETQYF; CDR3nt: TGCGCCAGCAGCCTCTTAGCGGGAGGGAGACAAGAGACCCAGTACTTC
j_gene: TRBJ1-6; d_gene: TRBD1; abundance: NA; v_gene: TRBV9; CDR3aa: CASSVDVRGYSPLHF; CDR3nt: TGTGCCAGCAGCGTAGACGTCAGGGGGTACTCACCCCTCCACTTT
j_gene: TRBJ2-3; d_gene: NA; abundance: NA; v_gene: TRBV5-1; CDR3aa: CASSSQGDTQYF; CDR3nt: TGCGCCAGCAGCTCACAGGGAGATACGCAGTATTTT
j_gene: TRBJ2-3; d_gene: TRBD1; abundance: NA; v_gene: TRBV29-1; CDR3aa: CSVGGTGGGTQYF; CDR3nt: TGCAGCGTTGGGGGGACAGGGGGAGGTACGCAGTATTTT
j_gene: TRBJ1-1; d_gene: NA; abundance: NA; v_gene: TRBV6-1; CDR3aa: CASSVEGGRVNTEAFF; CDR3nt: TGTGCCAGCAGTGTCGAGGGGGGGCGCGTGAACACTGAAGCTTTCTTT
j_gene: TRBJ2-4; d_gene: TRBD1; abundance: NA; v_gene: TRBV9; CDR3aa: CASSRTGTGAINIQYF; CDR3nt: TGTGCCAGCAGCCGCACCGGGACAGGGGCCATAAACATTCAGTACTTC
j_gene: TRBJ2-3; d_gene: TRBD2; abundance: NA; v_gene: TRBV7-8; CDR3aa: CASSPRTSGSTDTQYF; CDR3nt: TGTGCCAGCAGCCCCCGGACTAGCGGGAGCACAGATACGCAGTATTTT
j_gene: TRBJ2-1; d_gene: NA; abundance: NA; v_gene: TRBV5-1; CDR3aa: CASSPRELDEQFF; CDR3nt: TGCGCCAGCAGCCCACGGGAGCTGGATGAGCAGTTCTTC
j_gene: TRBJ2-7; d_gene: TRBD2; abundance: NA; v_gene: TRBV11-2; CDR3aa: CASSYRIAGGLSRHEQYF; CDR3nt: TGTGCCAGCAGCTACAGAATAGCGGGGGGGCTTTCGCGCCACGAGCAGTACTTC
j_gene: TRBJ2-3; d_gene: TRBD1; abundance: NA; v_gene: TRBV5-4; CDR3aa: CASSVKIAGTADTQYF; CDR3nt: TGTGCCAGCAGCGTGAAGATAGCCGGGACAGCAGATACGCAGTATTTT
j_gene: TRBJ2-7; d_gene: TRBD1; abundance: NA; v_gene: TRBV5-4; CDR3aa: CASSLGTGGLDEQYF; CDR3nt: TGTGCCAGCAGCTTAGGGACAGGGGGCCTGGACGAGCAGTACTTC
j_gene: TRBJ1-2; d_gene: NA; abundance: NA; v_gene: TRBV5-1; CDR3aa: CASSLRTANYGYTF; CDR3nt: TGCGCCAGCAGCTTGCGGACAGCTAACTATGGCTACACCTTC
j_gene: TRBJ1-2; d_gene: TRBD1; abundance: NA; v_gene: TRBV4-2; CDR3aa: CASSQPHDRADGYTF; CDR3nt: TGTGCCAGCAGCCAACCCCACGACAGGGCGGATGGCTACACCTTC
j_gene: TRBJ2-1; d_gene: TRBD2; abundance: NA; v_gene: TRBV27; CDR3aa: CASTRREWDEQFF; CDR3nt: TGTGCCAGCACAAGGCGGGAGTGGGATGAGCAGTTCTTC
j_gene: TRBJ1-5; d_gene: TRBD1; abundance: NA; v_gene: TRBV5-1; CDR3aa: CASSLQGEGGQPQHF; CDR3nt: TGCGCCAGCAGCTTACAGGGGGAAGGCGGTCAGCCCCAGCATTTT
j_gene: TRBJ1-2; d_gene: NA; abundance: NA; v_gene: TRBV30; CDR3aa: CAWSPGRDRRGYTF; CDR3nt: TGTGCCTGGAGCCCCGGACGGGATAGAAGGGGCTACACCTTC
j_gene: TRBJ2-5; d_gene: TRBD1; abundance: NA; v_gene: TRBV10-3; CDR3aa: CATRQGLGETQYF; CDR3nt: TGTGCCACACGACAGGGGCTGGGAGAGACCCAGTACTTC
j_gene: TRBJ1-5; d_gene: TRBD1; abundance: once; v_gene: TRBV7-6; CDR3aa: CASSPRTGTDQPQHF; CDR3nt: TGTGCCAGCAGCCCCCGGACAGGGACCGATCAGCCCCAGCATTTT
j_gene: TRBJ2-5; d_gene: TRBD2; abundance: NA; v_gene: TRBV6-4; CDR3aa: CASSAASGGVETQYF; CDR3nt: TGTGCCAGCAGCGCGGCTAGCGGGGGTGTAGAGACCCAGTACTTC
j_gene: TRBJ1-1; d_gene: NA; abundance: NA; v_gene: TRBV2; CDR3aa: CASGTTGRLNTEAFF; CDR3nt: TGTGCCAGCGGAACTACAGGGCGCCTGAACACTGAAGCTTTCTTT